Below, 26 T cell receptor beta chains from the same sample are listed, as sequenced in a study of T cell repertoires in cytomegalovirus infection. These receptors lack a known antigen. MiXCR was run by TCRdb on the reads, yielding one entry per CDR3 protein. The sample lists 26,000 or so distinct CDR3 sequences; over 15% were seen once. This material consisted of CD8+ T cells from cultured PBMCs, taken from culture after CMV antigen stimulation. The origin of the receptors is a human donor in good health (CMV status not recorded). Some clones in this sample may be carry-over from other donors' samples.

This clonotype was seen at least ten times. The genes are TRBV5-4 and TRBJ2-1; D may be TRBD1 or TRBD2 (5 bases each). Germline assignment: CDR1 SGHNT and CDR2 YYREEE (reference sequence). V lost 2 bases and J lost 4, with 10 bases in between. This CDR3 spans 14 amino acids. DNA for the CDR3: TGTGCCAGCAGCTTCGGGGACGGTTACAATGAGCAGTTCTTC. Translated, it gives CASSFGDGYNEQFF.

The DNA for the CDR3 is TGTGCCAGCAGTTATGGCGGAGGGAATGAAAAACTGTTTTTT. This codes for CASSYGGGNEKLFF. This chain connects TRBV6-5 to TRBJ1-4; D unclear. This CDR3 has 14 residues. Looked up from germline, CDR1 is MNHEY and CDR2 is SVGAGI. Between the trimmed V and J ends, which lost 3 bases and 5 bases, there was a span of 10 bases.

This clonotype was picked up a small number of times. The genes are TRBV9 and TRBJ2-3; D unresolved. Trimming cost V 3 bases and J 6 bases, with 5 bases left between them. This CDR3 has 11 residues. Germline V gene sequence: CDR1 SGDLS, CDR2 YYNGEE. The DNA for the CDR3 is TGTGCCAGCAGCGGAGCGGATACGCAGTATTTT. Translation: CASSGADTQYF.

The chain is built from TRBV7-9 and TRBJ2-7, with no clear D. With 4 bases removed from V and 3 bases from J, the gap between germline ends came to 19 bases. The germline gives CDR1 SEHNR, CDR2 FQNEAQ (reference sequence). This CDR3 region has 16 residues. The CDR3 region has the DNA TGTGCCAGCAGCTCCTCAGACAAGACACACTACTACGAGCAGTACTTC. This sequence encodes CASSSSDKTHYYEQYF.

Only a few counts were recorded for this clonotype. The chain uses TRBV6-1 and TRBJ1-2; no definite D call. V gave up 4 bases and J gave up 2 bases, with 8 bases separating them. CDR3 length: 13 residues. Per the germline V gene, CDR1 is MNHNS and CDR2 is SASEGT. CDR3 nucleotides: TGTGCCAGCAGTGTACCATCGAACTATGGCTACACCTTC. Its translation is CASSVPSNYGYTF.

This clonotype was counted between two and nine times. The chain has TRBV7-2 and TRBJ2-7, with no clear D. Germline V gene lookup returns CDR1 SGHTA and CDR2 FQGNSA. The CDR3 totals 18 residues. The germline V and J ends were trimmed by 1 base and 4 bases, with 23 bases remaining between them. DNA of the CDR3: TGTGCCAGCAGCTTAGGCACCGACCCCTGGGTCCAAGGGTACGAGCAGTACTTC. This translates into CASSLGTDPWVQGYEQYF.

DNA of the CDR3: TGTGCCAGCAGCCCCCGGGACAATCGGGATGAGCAGTTCTTC. It encodes CASSPRDNRDEQFF. The chain links TRBV7-6 to TRBJ2-1; D perhaps matches TRBD1 (6 bases). The V end was cut by 5 bases, the J end by 8 bases, with 16 bases between. The CDR3 is 14 residues long. Germline loops: CDR1 SGHVS, CDR2 FNYEAQ.

This clonotype was counted between two and nine times. The chain carries TRBV28 and TRBJ2-7; no clear D gene. From germline, CDR1 is MDHEN and CDR2 SYDVKM. V was trimmed by 10 bases and J by 3 bases, leaving 16 bases between them. This CDR3 contains 13 residues. CDR3 DNA: TGTGCCACCCTAGGCAGCCCCCTCTACGAGCAGTACTTC. Encoded protein: CATLGSPLYEQYF.

The V call is TRBV6-1, the J call TRBJ1-1, with 7 bases lining up with TRBD1. Losses at the gene ends were 7 bases for V and 0 bases for J; bases not matched to a gene: 14. The V gene's germline CDR1 is MNHNS and CDR2 SASEGT. The CDR3 spans 17 residues. CDR3: CASNRGWTSGMNTEAFF. CDR3 bases: TGTGCCAGCAACAGGGGTTGGACTTCGGGGATGAACACTGAAGCTTTCTTT.

This clonotype was seen ten or more times. This chain's CDR3 is CASSRSAGDTEAFF. Written as DNA, the CDR3 is TGTGCCAGCAGCCGGAGCGCAGGGGACACTGAAGCTTTCTTT. The chain employs TRBV7-2 and TRBJ1-1; a weak D match, TRBD1 (6 bases). This CDR3 contains 14 residues. The germline gives CDR1 SGHTA, CDR2 FQGNSA. Trimming took off 5 bases at V and 3 bases at J, with 13 bases between the two ends.

The J gene is TRBJ2-7, the V gene TRBV19; TRBD1 matches at 8 bases. The CDR3 sequence is 14 residues long. V shed 5 bases and J 4 bases; nucleotides not matched to a gene: 7. In germline, CDR1 is LNHDA, CDR2 SQIVND (reference sequence). The chain's CDR3 is CASSWAGGEYEQYF. DNA for the CDR3: TGTGCCAGTAGTTGGGCAGGGGGCGAGTACGAGCAGTACTTC. Combining the CDR3 with reference TRBV19 and TRBJ2-7 gives the whole variable domain DGGITQSPKYLFRKEGQNVTLSCEQNLNHDAMYWYRQDPGQGLRLIYYSQIVNDFQKGDIAEGYSVSREKKESFPLTVTSAQKNPTAFYLCASSWAGGEYEQYFGPGTRLTVT.

The J gene is TRBJ2-4, the V gene TRBV7-2; D is perhaps TRBD1 (6 bases). V gave up 2 bases and J gave up 1 base, with 9 bases separating them. The germline gives CDR1 SGHTA, CDR2 FQGNSA. The CDR3 extends over 15 amino acids. CDR3 coding DNA: TGTGCCAGCAGCTTAAACAGGGAGGCCAAAAACATTCAGTACTTC. As protein: CASSLNREAKNIQYF.

The V gene is TRBV11-2, the J gene TRBJ1-1; 7 bases are shared with TRBD1. CDR1 SGHAT and CDR2 FQNNGV come from the germline V gene. The CDR3 sequence is 14 residues long. V lost 1 base and J lost 7; bases outside the gene matches: 6. The chain's CDR3 is CASSLGRGGSEAFF. CDR3 sequence (DNA): TGTGCCAGCAGCTTAGGCAGGGGGGGGAGTGAAGCTTTCTTT.

The chain has TRBV7-9 and TRBJ1-2; TRBD1 is a possible D gene (5 bases). CDR1 SEHNR and CDR2 FQNEAQ come from the germline V gene (reference sequence). The CDR3 runs 12 residues. CDR3 in DNA: TGTGTCACAGTGGGACCTCCCTATGGCTACACCTTC. The encoded protein is CVTVGPPYGYTF.

This clonotype was counted a few times. CDR3 loop: CASSLNTAGTKAYEQYF. The DNA for the CDR3 is TGTGCCAGCAGCTTAAATACCGCCGGGACAAAAGCCTACGAGCAGTACTTC. This rearrangement joins TRBV7-2 to TRBJ2-7, with a possible D match to TRBD1 (6 bases). The length of the CDR3 is 17 residues. Germline assignment: CDR1 SGHTA and CDR2 FQGNSA. The germline V and J ends were trimmed by 2 bases and 2 bases, with 19 bases remaining between them.

This clonotype has only a few counts. The V gene is TRBV7-9, the J gene TRBJ1-6; unclear D gene. V dropped 1 base and J dropped 13 bases, with 8 bases sitting between them. The germline V gene encodes CDR1 SEHNR and CDR2 FQNEAQ (reference sequence). The CDR3 extends over 12 amino acids. CDR3 residues: CASSLGYWPLHF. The DNA for the CDR3 is TGTGCCAGCAGCTTAGGCTATTGGCCCCTCCACTTT.

This chain joins TRBV6-6 and TRBJ1-5; weak D call: TRBD1 (5 bases). Trimming cost V 5 bases and J 1 base, with 12 bases left between them. This CDR3 has 15 amino acids. Germline-derived CDR1 and CDR2 are MNHNY and SVGAGI (reference sequence). For the CDR3, the DNA is TGTGCCAGCAGTAGGACACCAGAGAGCAATCAGCCCCAGCATTTT. Translated, it gives CASSRTPESNQPQHF.

The chain combines TRBV4-3 with TRBJ2-7; 8 bases fit TRBD1. The length of the CDR3 is 14 residues. Unmatched junction bases numbered 2, after V lost 2 bases and J lost 2 bases. The germline CDR1 and CDR2 sequences are LGHNA and YSLEER. The CDR3 spells CASSQWGQAYEQYF. The CDR3 region has the DNA TGCGCCAGCAGCCAATGGGGACAGGCCTACGAGCAGTACTTC.

The rearrangement links TRBV6-6 to TRBJ2-1; 10 bases fit TRBD2. V was pared by 6 bases and J by 6 bases, with 5 bases of the junction left unmatched. The CDR3 is 14 residues long. Germline CDR1 and CDR2: MNHNY and SVGAGI (reference sequence). Here the CDR3 reads CASSIGLAVNEQFF. The CDR3 DNA sequence: TGTGCCAGCAGCATAGGACTAGCGGTCAATGAGCAGTTCTTC.

This clonotype was observed a handful of times. The gene calls are TRBV12-3 or TRBV12-4 and TRBJ1-6, with 10 positions matching TRBD1. This CDR3 is 17 amino acids long. The trim removed 6 bases at V and 8 bases at J, leaving 13 bases unmatched. CDR3 sequence (DNA): TGTGCCAGCAGCTCTTACGGGGACAGGGGATATGATTCACCCCTCCACTTT. Protein: CASSSYGDRGYDSPLHF.

The DNA of the CDR3 is TGTGCCAGCAGCTTAGGTGGACTAGCGGGAGGTAACAATGAGCAGTTCTTC. The encoded protein is CASSLGGLAGGNNEQFF. This chain connects TRBV7-7 to TRBJ2-1; TRBD2 matches 14 bases. Trimming at V came to 1 base and at J to 5 bases, leaving 4 bases not matched to a gene. CDR3 size: 17 residues. From germline, CDR1 is SSHAT and CDR2 FNYEAQ (reference sequence).

This chain joins TRBV6-8 and TRBJ2-7; D is undetermined. Germline CDR1 MNHGY, CDR2 SAAAGT. Deletions cut 0 bases from V and 9 bases from J, with 9 bases between. The CDR3 has 12 amino acids. In DNA, the CDR3 is TGTGCCAGCAGTTACTCAGGGTCAGGGCAGTACTTC. It encodes CASSYSGSGQYF.

This clonotype has a handful of counts. V usage is TRBV7-2 and J usage is TRBJ1-4; 9 positions agree with TRBD1. The CDR3 runs 15 residues. With V trimmed by 2 bases and J by 8 bases, 6 bases remained unmatched. Germline CDR1 is SGHTA and CDR2 is FQGNSA. As DNA, the CDR3 is TGTGCCAGCAGCTTATCCGGGACAGGGAGAGAAAAACTGTTTTTT. Translation: CASSLSGTGREKLFF. The whole variable domain, filled in from reference TRBV7-2 and TRBJ1-4, reads GAGVSQSPSNKVTEKGKDVELRCDPISGHTALYWYRQSLGQGLEFLIYFQGNSAPDKSGLPSDRFSAERTGGSVSTLTIQRTQQEDSAVYLCASSLSGTGREKLFFGSGTQLSVL.

Only a few counts were recorded for this clonotype. The chain couples TRBV7-9 to TRBJ2-2, with D unresolved. V lost 5 bases and J 2 bases, leaving 9 bases between the germline ends. The CDR3 is 14 amino acids. Germline CDR1 SEHNR, CDR2 FQNEAQ (reference sequence). This CDR3 is CASSAGLNTGELFF. In nucleotides, the CDR3 is TGTGCCAGCAGCGCCGGGTTAAACACCGGGGAGCTGTTTTTT.

The chain combines TRBV6-2 or TRBV6-3 with TRBJ2-5; 15 bases are shared with TRBD2. The junction had 5 bases not matched to a gene; V was cut back by 4 bases and J by 5 bases. The CDR3 is 16 residues long. The germline V gene encodes CDR1 MNHEY and CDR2 SVGEGT. The CDR3 reads CASSFWTSGRGETQYF. CDR3 nucleotide sequence: TGTGCCAGCAGTTTCTGGACTAGCGGGAGGGGCGAGACCCAGTACTTC.

In this sample, this clonotype turned up a few times. The CDR3: CASSSSTGTEAFF. The CDR3 nucleotides are TGTGCCAGCAGCTCCTCGACGGGGACTGAAGCTTTCTTT. V and J are TRBV11-3 and TRBJ1-1; D call uncertain. In germline, CDR1 is SGHNT, CDR2 YENEEA. The CDR3 contains 13 residues. Trimming shortened V by 4 bases and J by 5 bases, and 11 bases separated the two germline ends.